This TCR beta chain was profiled in a study of CD8+ T cells in alopecia areata. Study-wide results and limits: Scalp samples also yield sequences from resident alphabeta T cells of normal skin. Higher clonality and more expanded CD8+ clones appeared in lesional than normal scalp.

This clone has only a few counts. The antigen is undetermined. CDR3 length: 13 residues. Germline loops: CDR1 SGHRS, CDR2 YFSETQ. The ends were cut back, 4 bases at V and 4 bases at J, with 8 bases in the middle. Sorted populations comprised CD4+ and CD8+ T cells obtained from PBMCs. Sequencing templates came from extracted RNA that was reverse transcribed into cDNA. Only in-frame clones appear in the TCRdb table, and some are missing; sequencing was by immunoSEQ multiplex PCR. Of around 150,000 clones in the sample, around two thirds were seen once. The source is a human donor in good health. The chain is built from TRBV5-1 and TRBJ2-2; no reliable D call. Source material: CD8+ T cells sorted from blood. In DNA form, the CDR3 reads TGCGCCAGCAGCGATTGGTTCACCGGGGAGCTGTTTTTT. Its translation is CASSDWFTGELFF.